Shown below are 15 T cell receptor beta chains from a single sample sequenced in a study of shared clonotypes between healthy human individuals. Only in-frame clones appear in the TCRdb table, and some are missing; sequencing was by immunoSEQ multiplex PCR. The sample yields 550,000 to 650,000 clones, approximately 96% seen once. CD8 cells regarded as naive lacked CD45RO, were positively chosen for CCR7, and omitted terminally differentiated effector memory CD45RA+ cells. The sample taken for sequencing was naive CD8+ T cells sorted from blood. These receptors originate from a woman in her thirties in good health.

The chain couples TRBV7-9 to TRBJ2-3; 11 bases agree with TRBD2. The CDR3 is 18 residues long. Germline CDR1 reads SEHNR; CDR2 reads FQNEAQ (reference sequence). The V and J ends lost 5 bases and 3 bases, in that order; junction bases with no gene match: 13. The CDR3 DNA is TGTGCCAGCAGCGCTACTAGCGGGAGAAGGGGTAAGACAGATACGCAGTATTTT. It specifies CASSATSGRRGKTDTQYF.

The gene calls are TRBV29-1 and TRBJ2-7; D tentatively fits TRBD1 or TRBD2 (5 bases each). The germline CDR1 and CDR2 sequences are SQVTM and ANQGSEA. The CDR3 has 14 residues. V shed 6 bases and J shed 5 bases, with 20 bases lying between them. CDR3: CSVAGLASRDEQYF. The CDR3, as DNA: TGCAGCGTCGCCGGCCTGGCTAGCAGGGACGAGCAGTACTTC.

V is TRBV7-8 and J is TRBJ2-7; no definite D call. Germline V gene data show CDR1 as SGHVS and CDR2 as FQNEAQ. The CDR3 length is 13 residues. V lost 5 bases, J lost 5 bases, and 13 bases lay in between. CDR3 protein: CASSQQPANEQYF. In DNA, the CDR3 is TGTGCCAGCAGCCAACAGCCAGCTAACGAGCAGTACTTC. Together with reference TRBV7-8 and TRBJ2-7, the CDR3 gives the full variable domain: GAGVSQSPRYKVAKRGQDVALRCDPISGHVSLFWYQQALGQGPEFLTYFQNEAQLDKSGLPSDRFFAERPEGSVSTLKIQRTQQEDSAVYLCASSQQPANEQYFGPGTRLTVT.

V is TRBV4-2 and J is TRBJ2-7; the D is unclear. Germline-derived CDR1 and CDR2 are LGHNA and YNFKEQ. This CDR3 is 14 amino acids long. V lost 0 bases, J lost 5 bases, and 11 bases lay in between. The CDR3 spells CASSQDVGNHEQYF. CDR3 in DNA: TGTGCCAGCAGCCAAGATGTAGGGAACCACGAGCAGTACTTC.

This clone came up once. The V gene is TRBV5-6, the J gene TRBJ2-2, with a tentative D call TRBD1 (5 bases). V gave up 5 bases and J gave up 6 bases, with 11 bases separating them. Looked up from germline, CDR1 is SGHDT and CDR2 is YYEEEE. The CDR3 is made up of 13 amino acids. In DNA, the CDR3 is TGTGCCAGCAGACCACAAGGGGCCGGGGAGCTGTTTTTT. Translating gives CASRPQGAGELFF.

The gene calls are TRBV9 and TRBJ2-3; D remains ambiguous. The V end was cut by 2 bases, the J end by 3 bases, with 13 bases between. This CDR3 spans 15 amino acids. Germline lookup yields CDR1 SGDLS and CDR2 YYNGEE. This CDR3 is CASSVLFTATDTQYF. CDR3 nucleotides: TGTGCCAGCAGCGTTCTCTTCACCGCGACAGATACGCAGTATTTT. Looking up the rest from reference TRBV9 and TRBJ2-3 gives the full variable domain: DSGVTQTPKHLITATGQRVTLRCSPRSGDLSVYWYQQSLDQGLQFLIQYYNGEERAKGNILERFSAQQFPDLHSELNLSSLELGDSALYFCASSVLFTATDTQYFGPGTRLTVL.

The chain links TRBV2 to TRBJ2-7, with D maybe TRBD1 (5 bases). The CDR3 is made up of 12 amino acids. The V end lost 3 bases, the J end lost 4 bases, and 7 bases lay between the germline ends. Germline values: CDR1 SNHLY, CDR2 FYNNEI. The CDR3 protein is CASSEDTYEQYF. The CDR3 DNA reads TGTGCCAGCAGTGAGGACACGTACGAGCAGTACTTC.

V and J are TRBV29-1 and TRBJ2-7, with TRBD1 identical over 7 bases. After removal of 4 bases from V and 2 bases from J, the junction contained 11 bases not matched to a gene. Per germline, CDR1 SQVTM and CDR2 ANQGSEA. The CDR3 consists of 15 residues. DNA for the CDR3: TGCAGCGTTGTGGGCTCCCCAGGGGGAACCTACGAGCAGTACTTC. This translates into CSVVGSPGGTYEQYF.

This clone has just one count. This chain connects TRBV19 to TRBJ2-7, with D maybe TRBD2 (5 bases). CDR1 is LNHDA and CDR2 is SQIVND in the germline V gene (reference sequence). Trimming took off 3 bases at V and 0 bases at J, with 12 bases between the two ends. The CDR3 consists of 15 residues. The CDR3 reads CASSIGLNPSYEQYF. The CDR3 DNA reads TGTGCCAGTAGTATCGGACTGAACCCCTCCTACGAGCAGTACTTC.

The V gene is TRBV10-3, the J gene TRBJ1-1; D is undetermined. From germline, CDR1 is ENHRY and CDR2 SYGVKD. Deletions cut 0 bases from V and 1 base from J, with 15 bases between. There are 17 residues in the CDR3. CDR3 coding DNA: TGTGCCATCAGTGAGTCGTTGACTCATATATCGAACACTGAAGCTTTCTTT. Amino acids: CAISESLTHISNTEAFF.

V usage is TRBV9 and J usage is TRBJ2-1; D unresolved. The CDR3 extends over 13 amino acids. Germline lookup yields CDR1 SGDLS and CDR2 YYNGEE. Trimming took 5 bases from V and 6 from J, leaving 12 bases between them. The CDR3 region has the DNA TGTGCCAGCAGTCTCCCCCCCTTCAATGAGCAGTTCTTC. It translates to CASSLPPFNEQFF.

The rearrangement uses TRBV11-2 and TRBJ2-3, with unresolved D. V lost 4 bases, J lost 2 bases, and 4 bases lay in between. The CDR3 is 12 residues long. Germline-derived CDR1 and CDR2 are SGHAT and FQNNGV. For the CDR3, the DNA is TGTGCCAGCAGCTCTTTCACAGATACGCAGTATTTT. The encoded protein is CASSSFTDTQYF.

This clone was detected only once. V usage is TRBV6-4 and J usage is TRBJ2-3; D not resolved. The CDR3 is made up of 14 amino acids. Germline lookup yields CDR1 MRHNA and CDR2 SNTAGT. The V and J ends lost 3 bases and 3 bases respectively, with 10 bases between them. The CDR3 DNA follows: TGTGCCAGCAGTGAGCCCGGATGGACAGATACGCAGTATTTT. Translating it yields CASSEPGWTDTQYF.

The chain combines TRBV28 with TRBJ2-1; weak D call: TRBD2 (6 bases). CDR1 is MDHEN and CDR2 is SYDVKM in the germline V gene. Trimming removed 6 bases at V and 6 bases at J, with 18 bases between. This CDR3 is built from 15 residues. CDR3 protein: CASRPSTRGSNEQFF. The DNA of the CDR3 is TGTGCCAGCAGACCGTCGACTAGAGGTTCCAATGAGCAGTTCTTC.

The chain links TRBV4-1 to TRBJ2-5, with TRBD1 identical over 8 bases. Gene TRBJ2-7 matches the end of the DNA better, so the J call may be wrong. Germline loops: CDR1 MGHRA, CDR2 YSYEKL. CDR3 length equals 18 residues. The CDR3 DNA follows: TGCGCCAGCAGCCAAGAGGTGACAGGGGCGCAGATTACCTACGAGCAGTACTTC. It specifies CASSQEVTGAQITYEQYF.